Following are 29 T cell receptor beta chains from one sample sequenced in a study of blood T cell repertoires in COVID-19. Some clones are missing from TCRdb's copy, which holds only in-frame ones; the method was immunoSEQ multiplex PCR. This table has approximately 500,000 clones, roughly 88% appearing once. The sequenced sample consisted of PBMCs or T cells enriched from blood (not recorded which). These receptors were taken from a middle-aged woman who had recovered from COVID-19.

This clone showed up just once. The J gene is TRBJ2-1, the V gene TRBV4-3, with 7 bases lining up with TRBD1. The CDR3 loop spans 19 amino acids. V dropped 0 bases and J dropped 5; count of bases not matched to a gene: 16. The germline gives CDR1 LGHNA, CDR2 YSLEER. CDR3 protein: CASSQDPVLGTVGNNEQFF. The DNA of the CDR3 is TGCGCCAGCAGCCAAGATCCTGTACTCGGGACAGTCGGGAACAATGAGCAGTTCTTC.

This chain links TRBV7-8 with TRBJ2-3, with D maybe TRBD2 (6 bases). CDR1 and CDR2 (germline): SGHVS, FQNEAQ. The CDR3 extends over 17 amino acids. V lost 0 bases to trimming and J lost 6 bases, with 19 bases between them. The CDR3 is CASSLAGGLQRGDTQYF. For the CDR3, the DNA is TGTGCCAGCAGCTTAGCCGGGGGACTCCAAAGAGGGGATACGCAGTATTTT.

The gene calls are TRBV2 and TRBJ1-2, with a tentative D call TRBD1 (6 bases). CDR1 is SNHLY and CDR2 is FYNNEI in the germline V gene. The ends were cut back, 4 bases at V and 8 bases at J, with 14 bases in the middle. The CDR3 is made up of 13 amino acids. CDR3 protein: CASSGTAPRGYTF. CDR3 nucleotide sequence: TGTGCCAGCAGTGGGACAGCGCCTAGGGGCTACACCTTC.

CDR3 amino acids: CASSLEMGDTEAFF. Written as DNA, the CDR3 is TGTGCCAGCAGCTTAGAGATGGGCGACACTGAAGCTTTCTTT. The chain links TRBV2 to TRBJ1-1; D unclear. The CDR3 is 14 amino acids. Germline V gene data show CDR1 as SNHLY and CDR2 as FYNNEI. The V gene lost 6 bases and the J gene lost 3 bases, with 14 bases spanning the gap.

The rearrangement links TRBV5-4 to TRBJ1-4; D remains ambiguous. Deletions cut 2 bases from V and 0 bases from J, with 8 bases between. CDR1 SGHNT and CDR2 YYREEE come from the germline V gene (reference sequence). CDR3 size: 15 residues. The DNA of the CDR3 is TGTGCCAGCAGCTTTGGCGGGGCAACTAATGAAAAACTGTTTTTT. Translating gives CASSFGGATNEKLFF.

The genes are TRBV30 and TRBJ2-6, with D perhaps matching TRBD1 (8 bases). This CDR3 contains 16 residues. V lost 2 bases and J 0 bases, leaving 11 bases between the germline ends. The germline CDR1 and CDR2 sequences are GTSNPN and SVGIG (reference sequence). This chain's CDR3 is CAWSHRGGSGANVLTF. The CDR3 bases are TGTGCCTGGAGTCACAGGGGGGGCTCTGGGGCCAACGTCCTGACTTTC. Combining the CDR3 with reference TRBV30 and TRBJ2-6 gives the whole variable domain SQTIHQWPATLVQPVGSPLSLECTVEGTSNPNLYWYRQAAGRGLQLLFYSVGIGQISSEVPQNLSASRPQDRQFILSSKKLLLSDSGFYLCAWSHRGGSGANVLTFGAGSRLTVL.

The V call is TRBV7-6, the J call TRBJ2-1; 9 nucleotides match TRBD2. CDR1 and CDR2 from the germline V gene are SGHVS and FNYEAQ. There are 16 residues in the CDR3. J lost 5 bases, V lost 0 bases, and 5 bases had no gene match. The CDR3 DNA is TGTGCCAGCAGCTTAGCTACTAGCGGGCTACACAATGAGCAGTTCTTC. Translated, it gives CASSLATSGLHNEQFF.

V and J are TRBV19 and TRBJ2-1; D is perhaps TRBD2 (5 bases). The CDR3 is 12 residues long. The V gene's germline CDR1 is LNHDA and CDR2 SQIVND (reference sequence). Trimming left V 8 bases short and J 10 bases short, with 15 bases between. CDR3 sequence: CASGPTRLEQFF. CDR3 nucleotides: TGTGCCAGTGGCCCTACTAGGTTGGAGCAGTTCTTC.

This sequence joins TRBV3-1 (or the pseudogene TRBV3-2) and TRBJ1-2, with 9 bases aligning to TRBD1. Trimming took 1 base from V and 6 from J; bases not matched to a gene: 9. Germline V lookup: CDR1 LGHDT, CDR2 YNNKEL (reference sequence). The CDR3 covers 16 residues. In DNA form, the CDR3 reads TGTGCCAGCAGCCAAGTACCGGGACAGGGAAACCATGGCTACACCTTC. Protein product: CASSQVPGQGNHGYTF.

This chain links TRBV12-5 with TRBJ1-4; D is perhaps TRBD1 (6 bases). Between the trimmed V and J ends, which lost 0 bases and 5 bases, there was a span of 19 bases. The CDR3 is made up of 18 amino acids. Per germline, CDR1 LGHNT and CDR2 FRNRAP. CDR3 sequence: CASGLVVVGGDTNEKLFF. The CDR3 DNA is TGTGCTAGTGGTTTGGTAGTCGTAGGGGGTGACACGAATGAAAAACTGTTTTTT.

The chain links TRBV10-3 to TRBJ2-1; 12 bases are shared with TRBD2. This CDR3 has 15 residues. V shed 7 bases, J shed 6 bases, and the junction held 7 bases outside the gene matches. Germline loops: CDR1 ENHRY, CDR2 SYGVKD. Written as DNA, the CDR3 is TGTGCCATCACCGAGGGACTAGCGGGTAGCAATGAGCAGTTCTTC. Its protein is CAITEGLAGSNEQFF.

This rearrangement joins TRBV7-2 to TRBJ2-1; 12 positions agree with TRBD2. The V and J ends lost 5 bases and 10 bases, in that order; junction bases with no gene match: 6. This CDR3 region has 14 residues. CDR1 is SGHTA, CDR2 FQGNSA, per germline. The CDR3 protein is CASSPGTSGQEQFF. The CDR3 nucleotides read TGTGCCAGCAGCCCCGGGACTAGCGGGCAGGAGCAGTTCTTC.

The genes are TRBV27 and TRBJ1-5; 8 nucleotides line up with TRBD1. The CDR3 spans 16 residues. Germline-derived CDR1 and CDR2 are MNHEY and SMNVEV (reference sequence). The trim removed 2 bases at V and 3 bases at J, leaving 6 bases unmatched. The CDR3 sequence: CASSLNSGGLNQPQHF. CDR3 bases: TGTGCCAGCAGTTTAAATTCAGGGGGCCTCAATCAGCCCCAGCATTTT.

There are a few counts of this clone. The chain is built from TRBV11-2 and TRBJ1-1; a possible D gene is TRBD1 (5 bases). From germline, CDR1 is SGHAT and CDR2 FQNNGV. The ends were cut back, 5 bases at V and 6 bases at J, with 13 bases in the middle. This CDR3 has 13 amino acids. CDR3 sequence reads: CASSPGTLAEAFF. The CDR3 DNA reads TGTGCCAGCAGCCCAGGGACTTTGGCTGAAGCTTTCTTT.

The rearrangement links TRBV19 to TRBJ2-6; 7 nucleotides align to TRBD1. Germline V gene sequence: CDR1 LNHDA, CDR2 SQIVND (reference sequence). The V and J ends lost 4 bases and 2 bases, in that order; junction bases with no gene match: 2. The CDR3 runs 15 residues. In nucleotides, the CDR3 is TGTGCCAGTAGTAAAGACAGGGCTGGGGCCAACGTCCTGACTTTC. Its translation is CASSKDRAGANVLTF.

The chain's CDR3 is CASSRQGSRDEQFF. CDR3 coding DNA: TGCGCCAGCAGCCGACAGGGGAGTCGGGATGAGCAGTTCTTC. The chain employs TRBV5-1 and TRBJ2-1; TRBD1 agrees at 8 bases. Germline CDR1 is SGHRS and CDR2 is YFSETQ. The CDR3 extends over 14 amino acids. V was clipped by 4 bases and J by 8 bases; unmatched bases: 8.

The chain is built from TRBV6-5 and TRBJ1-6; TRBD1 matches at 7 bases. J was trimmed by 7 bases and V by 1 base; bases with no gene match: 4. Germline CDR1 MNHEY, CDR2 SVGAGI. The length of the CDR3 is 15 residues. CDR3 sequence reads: CASSYFQGDNSPLHF. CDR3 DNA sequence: TGTGCCAGCAGTTACTTCCAGGGGGACAATTCACCCCTCCACTTT.

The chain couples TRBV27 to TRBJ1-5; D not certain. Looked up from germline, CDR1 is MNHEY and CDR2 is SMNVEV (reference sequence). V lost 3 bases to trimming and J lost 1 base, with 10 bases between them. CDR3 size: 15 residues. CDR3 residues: CASSFYGNSNQPQHF. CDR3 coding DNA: TGTGCCAGCAGTTTCTACGGGAACAGCAATCAGCCCCAGCATTTT.

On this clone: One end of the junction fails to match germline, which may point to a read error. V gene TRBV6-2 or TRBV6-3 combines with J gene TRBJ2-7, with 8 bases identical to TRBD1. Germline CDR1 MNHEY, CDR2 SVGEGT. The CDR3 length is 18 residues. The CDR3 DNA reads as TGTGCCAGCAGGTACTGGATTGCTCCGGGACAGGACCCCTACGAGCAGTACTTC. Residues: CASRYWIAPGQDPYEQYF.

The CDR3 bases are TGTGCCAGCAGATTCGGGGGTAGGACTGAAGCTTTCTTT. This gives the protein CASRFGGRTEAFF. The V and J genes are TRBV12-3 or TRBV12-4 and TRBJ1-1, with D tentatively TRBD1 (5 bases). Trimming pared 6 bases from V and 5 bases from J, leaving 13 bases between. This CDR3 is 13 amino acids long.

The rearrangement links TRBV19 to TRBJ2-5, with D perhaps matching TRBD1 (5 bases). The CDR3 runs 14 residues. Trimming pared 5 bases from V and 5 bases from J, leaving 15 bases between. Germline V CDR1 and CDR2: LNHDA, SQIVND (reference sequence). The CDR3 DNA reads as TGTGCCAGTAGTCCCACCAGGGCAGGGGAGACCCAGTACTTC. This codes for CASSPTRAGETQYF.

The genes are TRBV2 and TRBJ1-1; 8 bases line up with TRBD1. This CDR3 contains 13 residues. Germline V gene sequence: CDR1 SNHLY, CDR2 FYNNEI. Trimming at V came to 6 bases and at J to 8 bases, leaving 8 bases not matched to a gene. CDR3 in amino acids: CASRVDRGGEAFF. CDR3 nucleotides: TGTGCCAGCAGAGTAGACAGGGGAGGGGAAGCTTTCTTT.

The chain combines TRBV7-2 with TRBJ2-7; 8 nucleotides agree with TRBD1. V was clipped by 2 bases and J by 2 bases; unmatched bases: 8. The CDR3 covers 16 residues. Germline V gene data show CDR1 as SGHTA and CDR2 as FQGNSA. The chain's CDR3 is CASSLTLGQGPYEQYF. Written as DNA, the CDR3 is TGTGCCAGCAGCTTAACTCTAGGACAGGGACCCTACGAGCAGTACTTC.

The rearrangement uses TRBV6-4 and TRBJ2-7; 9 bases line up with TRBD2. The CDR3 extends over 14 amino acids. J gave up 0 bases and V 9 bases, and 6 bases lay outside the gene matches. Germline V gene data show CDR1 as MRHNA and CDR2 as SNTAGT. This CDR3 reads CARRGGRDSYEQYF. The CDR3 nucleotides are TGTGCCAGACGGGGCGGGAGGGACTCCTACGAGCAGTACTTC.

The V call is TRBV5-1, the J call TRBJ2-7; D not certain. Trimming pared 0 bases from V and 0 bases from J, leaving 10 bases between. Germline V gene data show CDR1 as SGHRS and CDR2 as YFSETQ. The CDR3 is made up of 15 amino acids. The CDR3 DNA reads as TGCGCCAGCAGCTTGGCTTACACCAGCTCCTACGAGCAGTACTTC. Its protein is CASSLAYTSSYEQYF.

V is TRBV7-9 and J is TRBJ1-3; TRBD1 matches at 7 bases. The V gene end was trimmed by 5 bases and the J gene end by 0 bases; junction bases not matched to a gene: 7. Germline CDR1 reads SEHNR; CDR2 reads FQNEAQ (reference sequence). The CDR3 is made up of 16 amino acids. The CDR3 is CASSQTGALSGNTIYF. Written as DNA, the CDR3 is TGTGCCAGCAGCCAAACAGGGGCCCTCTCTGGAAACACCATATATTTT.

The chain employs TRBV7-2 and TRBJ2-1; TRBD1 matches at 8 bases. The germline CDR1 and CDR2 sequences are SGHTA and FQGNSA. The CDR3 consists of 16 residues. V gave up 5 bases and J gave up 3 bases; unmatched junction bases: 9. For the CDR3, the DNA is TGTGCCAGCAGCCCCCTGCAGGGGGCGGGCTACAATGAGCAGTTCTTC. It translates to CASSPLQGAGYNEQFF.

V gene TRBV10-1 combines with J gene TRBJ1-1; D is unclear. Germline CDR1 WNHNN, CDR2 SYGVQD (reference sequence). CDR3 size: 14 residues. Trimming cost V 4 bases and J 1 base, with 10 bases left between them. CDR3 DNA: TGCGCCAGCAGTGTCACACCAGGGAACACTGAAGCTTTCTTT. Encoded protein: CASSVTPGNTEAFF.

CDR3 loop: CASRLASGGEQYF. In nucleotides, the CDR3 is TGTGCCAGCAGGCTAGCTTCGGGGGGCGAGCAGTACTTC. The chain carries TRBV5-4 and TRBJ2-7; TRBD2 agrees at 7 bases. The length of the CDR3 is 13 residues. CDR1 SGHNT and CDR2 YYREEE come from the germline V gene (reference sequence). J lost 6 bases, V lost 5 bases, and 8 bases had no gene match.